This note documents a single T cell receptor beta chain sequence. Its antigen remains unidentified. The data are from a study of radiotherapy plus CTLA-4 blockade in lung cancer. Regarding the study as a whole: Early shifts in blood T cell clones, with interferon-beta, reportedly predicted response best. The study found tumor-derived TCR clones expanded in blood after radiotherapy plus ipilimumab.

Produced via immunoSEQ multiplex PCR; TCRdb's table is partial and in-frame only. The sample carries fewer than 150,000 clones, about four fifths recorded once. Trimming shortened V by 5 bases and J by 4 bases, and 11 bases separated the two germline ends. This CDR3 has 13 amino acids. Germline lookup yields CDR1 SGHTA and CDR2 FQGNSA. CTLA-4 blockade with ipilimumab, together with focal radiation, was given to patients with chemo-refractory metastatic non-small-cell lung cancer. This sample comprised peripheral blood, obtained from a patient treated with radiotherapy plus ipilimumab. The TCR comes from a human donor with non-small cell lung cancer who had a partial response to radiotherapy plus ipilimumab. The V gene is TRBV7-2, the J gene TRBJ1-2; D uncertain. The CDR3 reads CASSLGSIYGYTF. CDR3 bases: TGTGCCAGCAGCCTAGGGTCTATCTATGGCTACACCTTC.